The next 13 T cell receptor beta chains were all read from a single sample in a study of shared clonotypes between healthy human individuals. Here immunoSEQ multiplex PCR was the method, and the copy in TCRdb shows in-frame clones only, minus some. Among hundreds of thousands of clones listed, 96% were seen once. Naive CD8 cells lacked CD45RO and underwent positive selection for CCR7, leaving out terminally differentiated effector memory CD45RA+ cells. The sequenced sample was naive CD8+ T cells sorted from blood. These TCRs come from a woman in her thirties in good health.

The CDR3 DNA sequence: TGTGCCAGCAGCTTGGGCCTGGGGACCAATCAGCCCCAGCATTTT. The encoded protein is CASSLGLGTNQPQHF. The chain combines TRBV5-5 with TRBJ1-5, with D possibly TRBD1 on 5 matching bases. V was cut by 0 bases and J by 3 bases, with 10 bases left in between. This CDR3 is built from 15 residues. CDR1 SGHKS and CDR2 YYEKEE come from the germline V gene (reference sequence). The whole variable domain, remainder taken from reference TRBV5-5 and TRBJ1-5, is DAGVTQSPTHLIKTRGQQVTLRCSPISGHKSVSWYQQVLGQGPQFIFQYYEKEERGRGNFPDRFSARQFPNYSSELNVNALLLGDSALYLCASSLGLGTNQPQHFGDGTRLSIL.

The chain uses TRBV9 and TRBJ1-1; no clear D. The V and J ends lost 2 bases and 0 bases respectively, with 8 bases between them. Germline CDR1 is SGDLS and CDR2 is YYNGEE. The CDR3 totals 14 residues. CDR3 coding DNA: TGTGCCAGCAGCGTTGAGAGCATGAACACTGAAGCTTTCTTT. It yields the protein CASSVESMNTEAFF.

The DNA for the CDR3 is TGTGCCAGCACTGGGGGGGGCGACTACAATGAGCAGTTCTTC. The encoded protein is CASTGGGDYNEQFF. This chain links TRBV6-5 with TRBJ2-1, with D maybe TRBD2 (7 bases). With 7 bases removed from V and 3 bases from J, the gap between germline ends came to 13 bases. Germline CDR1 is MNHEY and CDR2 is SVGAGI. The CDR3 length is 14 residues.

The genes are TRBV5-6 and TRBJ1-1, with 7 bases lining up with TRBD1. This CDR3 region has 14 residues. After removal of 4 bases from V and 5 bases from J, the junction contained 8 bases not matched to a gene. Germline loops: CDR1 SGHDT, CDR2 YYEEEE. DNA for the CDR3: TGTGCCAGCAGCGCGGGGGACAGTTGGACTGAAGCTTTCTTT. As protein: CASSAGDSWTEAFF. Variable domain in full (rest from reference TRBV5-6 and TRBJ1-1): DAGVTQSPTHLIKTRGQQVTLRCSPKSGHDTVSWYQQALGQGPQFIFQYYEEEERQRGNFPDRFSGHQFPNYSSELNVNALLLGDSALYLCASSAGDSWTEAFFGQGTRLTVV.

V is TRBV29-1 and J is TRBJ2-1; 7 bases fit TRBD2. The V and J ends lost 5 bases and 6 bases, in that order; junction bases with no gene match: 7. Germline-derived CDR1 and CDR2 are SQVTM and ANQGSEA. The CDR3 extends over 13 amino acids. CDR3 DNA: TGCAGCGTTTTATCCGGGACTATCAATGAGCAGTTCTTC. Translation: CSVLSGTINEQFF.

This chain joins TRBV7-8 and TRBJ2-2, with 9 bases aligning to TRBD1. CDR3 length equals 17 residues. Germline V lookup: CDR1 SGHVS, CDR2 FQNEAQ. V lost 5 bases to trimming and J lost 4 bases; unmatched junction nucleotides: 11. The CDR3 bases are TGTGCCAGCAGCCCAGGGGGACAGGGTATTTTCACCGGGGAGCTGTTTTTT. Encoded protein: CASSPGGQGIFTGELFF.

This clone has a handful of counts. This sequence joins TRBV7-8 and TRBJ1-1; the D is unclear. Germline V gene data show CDR1 as SGHVS and CDR2 as FQNEAQ. The ends were cut back, 6 bases at V and 4 bases at J, with 12 bases in the middle. This CDR3 is built from 13 residues. CDR3 protein: CASSAPGFTEAFF. Here the CDR3 DNA reads TGTGCCAGCAGTGCCCCGGGGTTCACTGAAGCTTTCTTT.

The V and J genes are TRBV5-4 and TRBJ2-7, with D unresolved. This CDR3 contains 15 residues. Trimming removed 5 bases at V and 2 bases at J, with 17 bases between. From germline, CDR1 is SGHNT and CDR2 YYREEE (reference sequence). CDR3 in amino acids: CASRRGHTETYEQYF. CDR3 nucleotide sequence: TGTGCCAGCAGGAGAGGTCATACAGAAACCTACGAGCAGTACTTC.

This chain joins TRBV28 and TRBJ2-1; 10 bases line up with TRBD2. After removal of 3 bases from V and 8 bases from J, the junction contained 4 bases not matched to a gene. The V gene's germline CDR1 is MDHEN and CDR2 SYDVKM. CDR3 length equals 14 residues. In DNA, the CDR3 is TGTGCCAGCAGTTTTCCAGCGGGAGGGTATGAGCAGTTCTTC. This translates into CASSFPAGGYEQFF.

The CDR3 region is CAWSVEADQPQHF. The DNA of the CDR3 is TGTGCCTGGAGTGTTGAGGCGGATCAGCCCCAGCATTTT. The rearrangement uses TRBV30 and TRBJ1-5; D uncertain. The CDR3 spans 13 residues. V was pared by 0 bases and J by 5 bases, with 8 bases between. Germline V gene sequence: CDR1 GTSNPN, CDR2 SVGIG (reference sequence).

Comment on this clone: Other DNA variants within this sample encode the same CDR3. This chain uses TRBV11-2 with TRBJ2-7, with 9 bases lining up with TRBD2. This CDR3 is 14 amino acids long. V lost 3 bases to trimming and J lost 4 bases; unmatched junction nucleotides: 4. CDR1 SGHAT and CDR2 FQNNGV come from the germline V gene. The CDR3 loop is CASSFSGSRYEQYF. CDR3 bases: TGTGCCAGCAGCTTTAGCGGGAGCAGATACGAGCAGTACTTC.

In its sample, this clone was seen once. The V and J genes are TRBV7-9 and TRBJ2-2; D ambiguous. The CDR3 sequence is 17 residues long. The V gene lost 1 base and the J gene lost 5 bases, with 17 bases spanning the gap. CDR1 and CDR2 (germline): SEHNR, FQNEAQ (reference sequence). The CDR3 loop reads CASSLEPGGLWTGELFF. The CDR3 nucleotides are TGTGCCAGCAGCTTAGAGCCGGGCGGTTTGTGGACCGGGGAGCTGTTTTTT. The complete variable domain, with remaining parts taken from reference TRBV7-9 and TRBJ2-2, reads DTGVSQNPRHKITKRGQNVTFRCDPISEHNRLYWYRQTLGQGPEFLTYFQNEAQLEKSRLLSDRFSAERPKGSFSTLEIQRTEQGDSAMYLCASSLEPGGLWTGELFFGEGSRLTVL.

The CDR3 here is CASSYGQPHNEQFF. The CDR3 DNA follows: TGTGCCAGCAGTTACGGTCAGCCCCACAATGAGCAGTTCTTC. J is TRBJ2-1 and V is TRBV6-5; D ambiguous. V lost 2 bases and J lost 5, with 10 bases in between. Germline V CDR1 and CDR2: MNHEY, SVGAGI. There are 14 residues in the CDR3.